What follows is one TCR beta chain and its context. Germline is not matched at one junction end, which may reflect a read error. These data originate in a study of blood T cell repertoires in COVID-19. Whole-study context: Samples representing acute and convalescent COVID-19 were sourced from the United States, Italy and Spain. PBMCs, B-cell-depleted T cells, or T cells were the source of the cDNA or gDNA that made up the material.

Method: immunoSEQ multiplex PCR; TCRdb's copy keeps in-frame clones and lacks some. The profile covers about 230,000 clones, with roughly 88% appearing a single time and more than 25% taken by the ten largest. The source of this sequence is a man aged 35-49 years with acute or convalescent COVID-19. Sequencing input: peripheral blood.

CDR3: CASSSNRDRGLRF. In DNA, the CDR3 is TGTGCCAGCAGCTCGAACCGGGACAGGGGGTTGCGTTTT. This chain uses TRBV7-6 with TRBJ2-3; 11 nucleotides align to TRBD1. Germline V gene lookup returns CDR1 SGHVS and CDR2 FNYEAQ. There are 13 residues in the CDR3. Supplemented by reference TRBV7-6 and TRBJ2-3, the full variable domain reads GAGVSQSPRYKVTKRGQDVALRCDPISGHVSLYWYRQALGQGPEFLTYFNYEAQQDKSGLPNDRFSAERPEGSISTLTIQRTEQRDSAMYRCASSSNRDRGLRFGPGTRLTVL.